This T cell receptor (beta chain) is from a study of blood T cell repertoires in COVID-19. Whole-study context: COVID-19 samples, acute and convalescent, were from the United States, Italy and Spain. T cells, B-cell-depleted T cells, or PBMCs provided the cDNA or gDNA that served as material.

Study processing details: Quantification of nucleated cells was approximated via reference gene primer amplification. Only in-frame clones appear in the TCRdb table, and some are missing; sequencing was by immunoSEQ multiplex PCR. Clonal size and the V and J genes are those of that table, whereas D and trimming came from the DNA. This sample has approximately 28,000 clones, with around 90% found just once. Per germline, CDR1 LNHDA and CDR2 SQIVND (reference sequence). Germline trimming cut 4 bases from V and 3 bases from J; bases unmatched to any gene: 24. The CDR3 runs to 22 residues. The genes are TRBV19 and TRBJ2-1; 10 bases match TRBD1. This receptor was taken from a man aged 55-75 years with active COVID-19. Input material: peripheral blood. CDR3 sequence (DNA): TGTGCCAGTAGTACCGCCCCTGAGCTGGACAGGGGGAGGCGACTGGGCTACAATGAGCAGTTCTTC. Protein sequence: CASSTAPELDRGRRLGYNEQFF.